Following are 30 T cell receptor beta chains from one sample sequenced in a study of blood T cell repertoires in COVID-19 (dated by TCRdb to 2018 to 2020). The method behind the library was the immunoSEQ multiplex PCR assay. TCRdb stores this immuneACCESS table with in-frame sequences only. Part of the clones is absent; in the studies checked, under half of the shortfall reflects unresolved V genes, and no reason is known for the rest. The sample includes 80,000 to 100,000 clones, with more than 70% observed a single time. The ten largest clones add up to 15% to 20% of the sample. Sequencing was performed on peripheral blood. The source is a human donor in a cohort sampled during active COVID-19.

CDR3 region: CASTDRGYATRYNEQFF. CDR3 in DNA: TGTGCCAGCACGGACAGGGGGTATGCAACGAGGTACAATGAGCAGTTCTTC. The rearrangement joins TRBV28 to TRBJ2-1; 10 bases map to TRBD1. CDR1 is MDHEN, CDR2 SYDVKM, per germline. V dropped 7 bases and J dropped 4; count of bases not matched to a gene: 13. The CDR3 contains 17 residues.

CDR3 in DNA: TGTGCCAGCAGCCCGTACTCCCTTAGGGGGGAAAAACTGTTTTTT. Encoded protein: CASSPYSLRGEKLFF. This chain links TRBV2 with TRBJ1-4; D perhaps matches TRBD1 (6 bases). The ends were cut back, 6 bases at V and 8 bases at J, with 19 bases in the middle. The CDR3 runs 15 residues. Germline CDR1 and CDR2: SNHLY and FYNNEI.

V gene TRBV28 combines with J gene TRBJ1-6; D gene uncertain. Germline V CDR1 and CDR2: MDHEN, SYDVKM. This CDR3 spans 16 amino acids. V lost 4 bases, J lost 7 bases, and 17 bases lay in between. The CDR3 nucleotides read TGTGCCAGCAGTTCTCCGACTCCGGGGAGGAATTCACCCCTCCACTTT. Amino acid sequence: CASSSPTPGRNSPLHF. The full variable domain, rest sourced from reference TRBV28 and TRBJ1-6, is DVKVTQSSRYLVKRTGEKVFLECVQDMDHENMFWYRQDPGLGLRLIYFSYDVKMKEKGDIPEGYSVSREKKERFSLILESASTNQTSMYLCASSSPTPGRNSPLHFGNGTRLTVT.

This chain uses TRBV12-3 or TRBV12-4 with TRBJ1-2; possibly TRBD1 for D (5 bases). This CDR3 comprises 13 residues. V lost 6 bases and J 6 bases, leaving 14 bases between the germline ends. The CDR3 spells CASRGGASDGYTF. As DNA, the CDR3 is TGTGCCAGCAGGGGGGGTGCTTCGGATGGCTACACCTTC.

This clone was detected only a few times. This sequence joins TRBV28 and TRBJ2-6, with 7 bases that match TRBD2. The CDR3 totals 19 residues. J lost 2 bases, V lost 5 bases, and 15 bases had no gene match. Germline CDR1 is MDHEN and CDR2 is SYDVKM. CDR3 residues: CASSPERDYYQPGANVLTF. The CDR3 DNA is TGTGCCAGCAGTCCCGAACGGGACTACTACCAACCTGGGGCCAACGTCCTGACTTTC.

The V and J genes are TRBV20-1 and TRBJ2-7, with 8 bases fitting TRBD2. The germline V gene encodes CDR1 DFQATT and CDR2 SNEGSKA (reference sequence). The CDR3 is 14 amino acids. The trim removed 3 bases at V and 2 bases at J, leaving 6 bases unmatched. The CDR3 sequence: CSASPPGGAYEQYF. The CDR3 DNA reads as TGCAGTGCTAGTCCCCCGGGAGGGGCCTACGAGCAGTACTTC.

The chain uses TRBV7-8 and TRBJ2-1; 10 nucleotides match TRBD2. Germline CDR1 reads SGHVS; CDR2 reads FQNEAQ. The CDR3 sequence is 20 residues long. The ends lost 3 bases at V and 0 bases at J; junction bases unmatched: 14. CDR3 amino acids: CASSFRSQELAGFSYNEQFF. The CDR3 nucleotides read TGTGCCAGCAGCTTCCGGTCTCAGGAACTAGCGGGATTCTCCTACAATGAGCAGTTCTTC.

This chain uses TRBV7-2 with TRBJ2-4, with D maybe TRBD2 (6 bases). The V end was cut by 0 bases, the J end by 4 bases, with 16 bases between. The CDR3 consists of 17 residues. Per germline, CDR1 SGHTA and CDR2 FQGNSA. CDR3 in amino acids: CASSLATRGNGKNIQYF. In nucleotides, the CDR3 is TGTGCCAGCAGCTTAGCGACGCGCGGGAACGGGAAAAACATTCAGTACTTC. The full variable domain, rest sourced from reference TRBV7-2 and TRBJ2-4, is GAGVSQSPSNKVTEKGKDVELRCDPISGHTALYWYRQSLGQGLEFLIYFQGNSAPDKSGLPSDRFSAERTGGSVSTLTIQRTQQEDSAVYLCASSLATRGNGKNIQYFGAGTRLSVL.

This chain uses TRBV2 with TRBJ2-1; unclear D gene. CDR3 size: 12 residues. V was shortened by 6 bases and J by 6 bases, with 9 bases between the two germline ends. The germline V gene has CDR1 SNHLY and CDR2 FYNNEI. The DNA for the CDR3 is TGTGCCAGCAGGCTAGTTCTCAATGAGCAGTTCTTC. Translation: CASRLVLNEQFF.

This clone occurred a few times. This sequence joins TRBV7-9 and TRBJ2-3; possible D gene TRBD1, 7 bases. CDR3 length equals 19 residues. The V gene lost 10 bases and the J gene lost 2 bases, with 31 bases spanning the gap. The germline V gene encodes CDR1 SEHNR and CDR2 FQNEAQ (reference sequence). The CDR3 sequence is CATHDRDWNVKNHTDTQYF. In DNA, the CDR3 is TGTGCCACTCACGACAGGGACTGGAACGTCAAGAACCACACAGATACGCAGTATTTT.

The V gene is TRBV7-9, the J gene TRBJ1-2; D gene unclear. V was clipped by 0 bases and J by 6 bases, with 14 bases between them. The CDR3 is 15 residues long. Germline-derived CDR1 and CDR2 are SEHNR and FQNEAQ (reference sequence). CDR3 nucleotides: TGTGCCAGCAGCTTAGCGGCCCGGAGGTTGGATGGCTACACCTTC. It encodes CASSLAARRLDGYTF. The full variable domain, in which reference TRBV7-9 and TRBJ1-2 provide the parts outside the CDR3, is DTGVSQNPRHKITKRGQNVTFRCDPISEHNRLYWYRQTLGQGPEFLTYFQNEAQLEKSRLLSDRFSAERPKGSFSTLEIQRTEQGDSAMYLCASSLAARRLDGYTFGSGTRLTVV.

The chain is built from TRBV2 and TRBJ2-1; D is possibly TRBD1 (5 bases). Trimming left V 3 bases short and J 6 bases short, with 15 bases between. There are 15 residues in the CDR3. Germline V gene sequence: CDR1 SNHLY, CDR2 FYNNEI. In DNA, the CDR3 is TGTGCCAGCAGTGAGGGCGGAAGGGGCTTCAATGAGCAGTTCTTC. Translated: CASSEGGRGFNEQFF. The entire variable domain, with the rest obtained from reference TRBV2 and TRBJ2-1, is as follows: EPEVTQTPSHQVTQMGQEVILRCVPISNHLYFYWYRQILGQKVEFLVSFYNNEISEKSEIFDDQFSVERPDGSNFTLKIRSTKLEDSAMYFCASSEGGRGFNEQFFGPGTRLTVL.

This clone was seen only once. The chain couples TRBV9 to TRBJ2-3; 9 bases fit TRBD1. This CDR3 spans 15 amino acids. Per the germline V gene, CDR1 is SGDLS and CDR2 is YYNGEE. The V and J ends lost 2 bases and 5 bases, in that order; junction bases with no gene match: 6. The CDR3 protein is CASSVAGTGLDTQYF. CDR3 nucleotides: TGTGCCAGCAGCGTTGCCGGGACAGGGTTAGATACGCAGTATTTT.

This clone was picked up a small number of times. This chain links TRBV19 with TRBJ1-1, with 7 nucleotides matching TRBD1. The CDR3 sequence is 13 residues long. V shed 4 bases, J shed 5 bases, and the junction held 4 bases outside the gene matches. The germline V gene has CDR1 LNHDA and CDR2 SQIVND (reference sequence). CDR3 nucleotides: TGTGCCAGTAGTACTACAGGGGTGACTGAAGCTTTCTTT. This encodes CASSTTGVTEAFF. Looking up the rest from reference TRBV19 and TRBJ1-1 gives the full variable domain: DGGITQSPKYLFRKEGQNVTLSCEQNLNHDAMYWYRQDPGQGLRLIYYSQIVNDFQKGDIAEGYSVSREKKESFPLTVTSAQKNPTAFYLCASSTTGVTEAFFGQGTRLTVV.

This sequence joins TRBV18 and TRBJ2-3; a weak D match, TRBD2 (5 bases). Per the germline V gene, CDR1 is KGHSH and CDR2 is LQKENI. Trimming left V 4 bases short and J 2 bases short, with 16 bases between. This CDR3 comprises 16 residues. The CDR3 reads CASSLPRGGITDTQYF. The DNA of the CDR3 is TGTGCCAGCTCACTCCCCCGAGGAGGAATCACAGATACGCAGTATTTT. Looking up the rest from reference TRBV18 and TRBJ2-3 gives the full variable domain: NAGVMQNPRHLVRRRGQEARLRCSPMKGHSHVYWYRQLPEEGLKFMVYLQKENIIDESGMPKERFSAEFPKEGPSILRIQQVVRGDSAAYFCASSLPRGGITDTQYFGPGTRLTVL.

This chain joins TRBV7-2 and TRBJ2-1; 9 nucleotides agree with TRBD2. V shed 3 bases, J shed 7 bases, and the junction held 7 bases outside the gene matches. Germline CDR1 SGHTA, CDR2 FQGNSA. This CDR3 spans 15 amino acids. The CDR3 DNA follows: TGTGCCAGCAGCTTTTTGCGGCTAGCGGGGAATGAGCAGTTCTTC. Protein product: CASSFLRLAGNEQFF.

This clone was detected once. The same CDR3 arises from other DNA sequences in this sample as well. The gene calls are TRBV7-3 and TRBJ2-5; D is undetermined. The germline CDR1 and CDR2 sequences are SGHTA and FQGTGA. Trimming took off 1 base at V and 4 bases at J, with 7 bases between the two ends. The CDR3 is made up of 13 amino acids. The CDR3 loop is CASSLNPGETQYF. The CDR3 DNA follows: TGTGCCAGCAGCTTAAATCCGGGAGAGACCCAGTACTTC. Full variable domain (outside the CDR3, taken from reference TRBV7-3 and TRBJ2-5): GAGVSQTPSNKVTEKGKYVELRCDPISGHTALYWYRQSLGQGPEFLIYFQGTGAADDSGLPNDRFFAVRPEGSVSTLKIQRTERGDSAVYLCASSLNPGETQYFGPGTRLLVL.

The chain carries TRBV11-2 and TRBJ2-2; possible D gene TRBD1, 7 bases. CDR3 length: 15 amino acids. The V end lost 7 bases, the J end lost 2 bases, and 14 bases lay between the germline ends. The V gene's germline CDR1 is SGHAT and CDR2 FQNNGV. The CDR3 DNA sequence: TGTGCCAGCACAAGGAGGGGGCGCAACACCGGGGAGCTGTTTTTT. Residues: CASTRRGRNTGELFF.

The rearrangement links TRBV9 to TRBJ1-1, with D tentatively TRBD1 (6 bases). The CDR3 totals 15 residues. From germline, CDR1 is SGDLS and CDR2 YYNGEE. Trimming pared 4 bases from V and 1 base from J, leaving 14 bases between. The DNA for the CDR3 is TGTGCCAGCAGCCCGACACCGACAGGGAACACTGAAGCTTTCTTT. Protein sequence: CASSPTPTGNTEAFF.

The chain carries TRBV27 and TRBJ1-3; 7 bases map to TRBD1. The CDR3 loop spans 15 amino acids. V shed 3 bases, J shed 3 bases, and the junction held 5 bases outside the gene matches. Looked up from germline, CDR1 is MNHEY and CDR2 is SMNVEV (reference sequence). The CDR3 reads CASSFTGQIGNTIYF. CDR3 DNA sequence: TGTGCCAGCAGTTTTACGGGACAGATTGGAAACACCATATATTTT.

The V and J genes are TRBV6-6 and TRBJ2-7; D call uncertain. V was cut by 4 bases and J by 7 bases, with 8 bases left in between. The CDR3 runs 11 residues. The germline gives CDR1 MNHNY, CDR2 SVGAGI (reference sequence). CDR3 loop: CASSFKEEQYF. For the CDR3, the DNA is TGTGCCAGCAGTTTTAAGGAGGAGCAGTACTTC.

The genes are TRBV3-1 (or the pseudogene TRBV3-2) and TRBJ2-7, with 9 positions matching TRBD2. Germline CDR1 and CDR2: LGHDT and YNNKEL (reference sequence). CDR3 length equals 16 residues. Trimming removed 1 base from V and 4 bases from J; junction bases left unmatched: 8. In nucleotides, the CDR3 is TGTGCCAGCAGCCAAGTTGGCGGGAGGGCCGGATACGAGCAGTACTTC. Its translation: CASSQVGGRAGYEQYF.

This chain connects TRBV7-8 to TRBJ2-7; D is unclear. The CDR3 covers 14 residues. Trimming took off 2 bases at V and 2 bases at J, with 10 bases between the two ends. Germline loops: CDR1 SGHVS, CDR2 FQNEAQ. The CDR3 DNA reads TGTGCCAGCAGCTTAACTCCCCTACCCTACGAGCAGTACTTC. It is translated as CASSLTPLPYEQYF.

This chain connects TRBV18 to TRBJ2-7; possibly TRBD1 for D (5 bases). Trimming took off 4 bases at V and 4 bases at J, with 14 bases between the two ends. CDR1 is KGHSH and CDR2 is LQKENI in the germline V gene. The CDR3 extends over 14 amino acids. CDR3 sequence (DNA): TGTGCCAGCTCACAAAGGGGTCAGTCTTACGAGCAGTACTTC. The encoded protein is CASSQRGQSYEQYF.

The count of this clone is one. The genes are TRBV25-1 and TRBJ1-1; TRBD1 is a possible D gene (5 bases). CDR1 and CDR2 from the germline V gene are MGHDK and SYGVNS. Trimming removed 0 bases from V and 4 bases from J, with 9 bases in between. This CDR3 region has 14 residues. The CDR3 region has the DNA TGTGCCAGCAGTGAATATCTCGGGGGCACTGAAGCTTTCTTT. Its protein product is CASSEYLGGTEAFF.

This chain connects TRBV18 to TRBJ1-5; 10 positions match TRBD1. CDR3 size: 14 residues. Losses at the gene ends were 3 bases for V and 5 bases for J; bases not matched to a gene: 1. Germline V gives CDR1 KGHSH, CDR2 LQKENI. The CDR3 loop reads CASSPGTGDQPQHF. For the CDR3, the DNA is TGTGCCAGCTCACCTGGGACAGGGGATCAGCCCCAGCATTTT.

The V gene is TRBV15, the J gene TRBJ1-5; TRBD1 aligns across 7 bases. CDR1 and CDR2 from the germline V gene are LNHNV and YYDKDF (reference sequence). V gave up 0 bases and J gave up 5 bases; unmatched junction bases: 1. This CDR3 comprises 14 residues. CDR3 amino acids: CATSRDRGDQPQHF. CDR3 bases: TGTGCCACCAGCAGAGACAGGGGGGATCAGCCCCAGCATTTT.

The CDR3 protein is CASSIYISGYYEQYF. Written as DNA, the CDR3 is TGTGCCAGTAGTATCTATATCTCCGGTTACTACGAGCAGTACTTC. The chain joins TRBV19 to TRBJ2-7; D not certain. The V gene lost 3 bases and the J gene lost 3 bases, with 15 bases spanning the gap. The germline CDR1 and CDR2 sequences are LNHDA and SQIVND (reference sequence). This CDR3 is built from 15 residues.

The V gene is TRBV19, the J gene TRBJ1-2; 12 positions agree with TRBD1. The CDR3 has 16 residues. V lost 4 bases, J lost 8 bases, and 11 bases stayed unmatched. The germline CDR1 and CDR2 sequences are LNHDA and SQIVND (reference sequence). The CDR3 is CASSKTGTGGRSGYTF. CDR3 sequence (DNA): TGTGCCAGTAGTAAAACCGGGACAGGGGGCCGTAGCGGCTACACCTTC.

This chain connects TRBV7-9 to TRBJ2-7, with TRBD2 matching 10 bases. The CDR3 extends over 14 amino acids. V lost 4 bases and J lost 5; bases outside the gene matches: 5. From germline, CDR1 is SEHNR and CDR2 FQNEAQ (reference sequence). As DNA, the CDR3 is TGTGCCAGCAGCTCGCTAGCGGGAGTAGACGAGCAGTACTTC. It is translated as CASSSLAGVDEQYF.